This T cell receptor (beta chain) derives from a study of blood T cell repertoires in COVID-19. Study information: Acute-phase and convalescent COVID-19 samples originated in the United States, Italy and Spain.

Study members were between about 18 and 100 years old and lived in over 20 US regions. The trim removed 10 bases at V and 2 bases at J, leaving 20 bases unmatched. Germline assignment: CDR1 MNHEY and CDR2 SMNVEV (reference sequence). CDR3 length: 19 residues. Sequenced by immunoSEQ multiplex PCR; TCRdb stores in-frame clones only, minus some. The table records a few hundred thousand clones, roughly 90% of them present only once. This clonotype was obtained from a woman in her twenties or thirties who had recovered from COVID-19. The V gene is TRBV27, the J gene TRBJ2-6; TRBD1 aligns across 7 bases. Sequences were obtained from PBMCs or T cells enriched from blood (not recorded which). CDR3 loop: CATSTGLGPLTAGANVLTF. The CDR3 DNA follows: TGTGCCACCTCGACAGGGTTGGGACCTCTGACCGCTGGGGCCAACGTCCTGACTTTC. The full variable domain, completed using reference TRBV27 and TRBJ2-6, is EAQVTQNPRYLITVTGKKLTVTCSQNMNHEYMSWYRQDPGLGLRQIYYSMNVEVTDKGDVPEGYKVSRKEKRNFPLILESPSPNQTSLYFCATSTGLGPLTAGANVLTFGAGSRLTVL.